This entry lists 23 T cell receptor beta chains sequenced from one sample in a study of T-cell reconstitution after alpha-beta-depleted transplantation in children. Unique molecular identifiers were used in preparing the TCRbeta library. TCRdb re-called the PCR reads with MiXCR, one entry per CDR3 protein. The sample consists of a few hundred thousand distinct CDR3 sequences, about an eighth of them appearing once. This specimen consisted of PBMCs from the stem cell graft donor, obtained from the stem cell graft. The origin of the receptors is a human donor who donated a stem cell graft to a child with combined immunodeficiency.

In this sample, this clonotype turned up a few times. The V gene is TRBV2, the J gene TRBJ1-1; no clear D. Trimming took off 5 bases at V and 7 bases at J, with 14 bases between the two ends. The CDR3 sequence is 13 residues long. Germline CDR1 is SNHLY and CDR2 is FYNNEI. The CDR3 region is CASSPAMTREAFF. CDR3 bases: TGTGCCAGCAGTCCCGCGATGACACGTGAAGCTTTCTTT.

This clonotype was seen more than once but under ten times. J is TRBJ2-1 and V is TRBV24-1; 8 bases are shared with TRBD1. This CDR3 comprises 16 residues. Per the germline V gene, CDR1 is KGHDR and CDR2 is SFDVKD. Unmatched junction bases numbered 4, after V lost 4 bases and J lost 0 bases. The CDR3 region is CATSDWTGNSYNEQFF. The CDR3 nucleotides read TGTGCCACCAGTGACTGGACAGGGAACTCCTACAATGAGCAGTTCTTC.

The V and J genes are TRBV6-2 or TRBV6-3 and TRBJ2-2; D unresolved. Germline CDR1 MNHEY, CDR2 SVGEGT. This CDR3 spans 12 amino acids. V was shortened by 6 bases and J by 8 bases, with 10 bases between the two germline ends. CDR3 in amino acids: CASSPSFGELFF. DNA for the CDR3: TGTGCCAGCAGCCCAAGCTTTGGGGAGCTGTTTTTT.

The chain links TRBV12-3 or TRBV12-4 to TRBJ2-1; no clear D. The CDR3 runs 14 residues. Deletions cut 1 base from V and 4 bases from J, with 8 bases between. This chain's CDR3 is CASSLGWFYNEQFF. CDR3 bases: TGTGCCAGCAGTTTAGGGTGGTTTTACAATGAGCAGTTCTTC.

This clonotype was observed a few times. The chain is built from TRBV18 and TRBJ1-5; no reliable D call. The CDR3 is 16 residues long. From germline, CDR1 is KGHSH and CDR2 LQKENI. V lost 4 bases, J lost 0 bases, and 13 bases lay in between. The CDR3 is CASSRDRSRSNQPQHF. The CDR3 nucleotides are TGTGCCAGCTCACGAGACCGGTCCCGTAGCAATCAGCCCCAGCATTTT.

This clonotype was counted many times. In DNA, the CDR3 is TGTGCCAGCAGCGAAGCGGGAGAGCCCAATGAGCAGTTCTTC. This translates into CASSEAGEPNEQFF. This sequence joins TRBV21-1 and TRBJ2-1; the table's TRBD2 call for D was not verified on the DNA. TRBV21-1 is a known pseudogene. The length of the CDR3 is 14 residues.

This clonotype was found many times. V usage is TRBV12-3 or TRBV12-4 and J usage is TRBJ1-1, with a tentative D call TRBD1 (5 bases). Trimming shortened V by 4 bases and J by 7 bases, and 16 bases separated the two germline ends. CDR3 size: 14 residues. The CDR3 DNA reads as TGTGCCAGCAGTTCCCCTCTGCCGGGACTTGAAGCTTTCTTT. Its translation is CASSSPLPGLEAFF.

The chain uses TRBV4-2 and TRBJ2-1, with TRBD2 matching 12 bases. CDR1 LGHNA and CDR2 YNFKEQ come from the germline V gene. The CDR3 runs 13 residues. V shed 4 bases, J shed 15 bases, and the junction held 7 bases outside the gene matches. This CDR3 is CASSPPSGGAWFF. The CDR3 nucleotides are TGTGCCAGCAGCCCGCCTAGCGGGGGGGCATGGTTCTTC.

This clonotype was found once. The V and J genes are TRBV4-3 and TRBJ2-1, with a weak D call TRBD2 (6 bases). The CDR3 is made up of 15 amino acids. The V gene's germline CDR1 is LGHNA and CDR2 YSLEER. V lost 4 bases to trimming and J lost 4 bases, with 14 bases between them. As DNA, the CDR3 is TGCGCCAGCAGCCGCGACCCCGGGGGTTACAATGAGCAGTTCTTC. This encodes CASSRDPGGYNEQFF.

The V and J genes are TRBV5-5 and TRBJ1-5, with D possibly matching TRBD1 (5 bases). Germline assignment: CDR1 SGHKS and CDR2 YYEKEE (reference sequence). V lost 0 bases and J lost 0, with 16 bases in between. CDR3 size: 18 residues. The CDR3 spells CASSLGETAYGSNQPQHF. CDR3 DNA: TGTGCCAGCAGCTTGGGGGAGACAGCCTATGGTAGCAATCAGCCCCAGCATTTT.

This clonotype was counted only a few times. The rearrangement joins TRBV20-1 to TRBJ1-4, with D possibly being TRBD1 (5 bases). Germline loops: CDR1 DFQATT, CDR2 SNEGSKA (reference sequence). This CDR3 comprises 12 residues. V was clipped by 5 bases and J by 8 bases, with 12 bases between them. As DNA, the CDR3 is TGCAGTGCTTTGGAGACAGCCGAAAAACTGTTTTTT. Encoded protein: CSALETAEKLFF.

The CDR3 DNA is TGTGCCTGGAGTGGGGGTGTGGGCAATCAGCCCCAGCATTTT. Its protein product is CAWSGGVGNQPQHF. This chain connects TRBV30 to TRBJ1-5, with D unresolved. Germline V gene lookup returns CDR1 GTSNPN and CDR2 SVGIG (reference sequence). The ends were cut back, 1 base at V and 2 bases at J, with 9 bases in the middle. The CDR3 extends over 14 amino acids.

The CDR3 protein is CASSQEEDPGLAIEQFF. DNA of the CDR3: TGCGCCAGCAGCCAAGAAGAGGACCCAGGGCTTGCTATTGAGCAGTTCTTC. The chain joins TRBV4-3 to TRBJ2-1; D is perhaps TRBD1 (5 bases). The CDR3 runs to 17 residues. Per germline, CDR1 LGHNA and CDR2 YSLEER. With 0 bases removed from V and 9 bases from J, the gap between germline ends came to 21 bases.

J is TRBJ2-1 and V is TRBV28; 8 bases agree with TRBD1. V shed 5 bases, J shed 4 bases, and the junction held 10 bases outside the gene matches. Germline V CDR1 and CDR2: MDHEN, SYDVKM. The CDR3 covers 16 residues. CDR3 coding DNA: TGTGCCAGCAGTCCCCGTGGGACAGGTTCTTACAATGAGCAGTTCTTC. Protein product: CASSPRGTGSYNEQFF.

Ten or more counts support this clonotype. This sequence joins TRBV7-3 and TRBJ2-1; the D gene is possibly TRBD1 (7 bases). Germline loops: CDR1 SGHTA, CDR2 FQGTGA. The CDR3 extends over 14 amino acids. Between the trimmed V and J ends, which lost 2 bases and 3 bases, there was a span of 8 bases. The CDR3 region is CASSLQGGYNEQFF. The CDR3, as DNA: TGTGCCAGCAGCTTACAGGGGGGCTACAATGAGCAGTTCTTC.

This chain uses TRBV5-1 with TRBJ2-6; D gene uncertain. Germline CDR1 SGHRS, CDR2 YFSETQ. The CDR3 is 13 amino acids. This CDR3 reads CVVEAEGANVLTF. CDR3 in DNA: TGCGTCGTCGAGGCGGAAGGGGCCAACGTCCTGACTTTC. The full variable domain, with the rest looked up from reference TRBV5-1 and TRBJ2-6, is KAGVTQTPRYLIKTRGQQVTLSCSPISGHRSVSWYQQTPGQGLQFLFEYFSETQRNKGNFPGRFSGRQFSNSRSEMNVSTLELGDSALYLCVVEAEGANVLTFGAGSRLTVL.

This clonotype was detected a few times. The rearrangement joins TRBV6-5 to TRBJ1-2, with 8 bases that match TRBD1. This CDR3 has 17 residues. Germline V gene sequence: CDR1 MNHEY, CDR2 SVGAGI. Losses at the gene ends were 6 bases for V and 4 bases for J; bases not matched to a gene: 16. CDR3 residues: CASSYAHEQGVVYGYTF. The CDR3 bases are TGTGCCAGCAGCTACGCTCACGAACAGGGGGTAGTCTATGGCTACACCTTC.

The chain is built from TRBV9 and TRBJ1-3, with 7 bases identical to TRBD1. The J segment lost 2 bases and the V segment lost 3 bases, leaving 5 bases of the junction unmatched. The CDR3 contains 15 residues. Germline V CDR1 and CDR2: SGDLS, YYNGEE. CDR3 region: CASSADREAGNTIYF. The CDR3 region has the DNA TGTGCCAGCAGCGCAGACAGGGAGGCTGGAAACACCATATATTTT.

The sample holds a few counts of this clonotype. The chain carries TRBV2 and TRBJ2-6, with 14 positions matching TRBD2. The germline V gene has CDR1 SNHLY and CDR2 FYNNEI. The CDR3 length is 18 residues. Unmatched junction bases numbered 2, after V lost 2 bases and J lost 2 bases. CDR3 residues: CASSELGLAGAGANVLTF. The CDR3 coding sequence is TGTGCCAGCAGTGAATTGGGACTAGCGGGGGCTGGGGCCAACGTCCTGACTTTC.

Turning to this clonotype: The junction departs from germline at one end; a sequencing error may be responsible. This chain's CDR3 is CASSFSRDRATYNEQFF. CDR3 in DNA: TGTGCTAGCAGCTTTTCCCGGGACAGGGCTACCTACAATGAGCAGTTCTTC. The chain uses TRBV7-7 and TRBJ2-1; 9 bases are a match to TRBD1. Germline V lookup: CDR1 SSHAT, CDR2 FNYEAQ (reference sequence). The length of the CDR3 is 17 residues. Drawing the rest from reference TRBV7-7 and TRBJ2-1, the complete variable domain is GAGVSQSPRYKVTKRGQDVTLRCDPISSHATLYWYQQALGQGPEFLTYFNYEAQPDKSGLPSDRFSAERPEGSISTLTIQRTEQRDSAMYRCASSFSRDRATYNEQFFGPGTRLTVL.

This chain links TRBV20-1 with TRBJ2-3; D might be TRBD2 (5 bases). Trimming shortened V by 6 bases and J by 1 base, and 11 bases separated the two germline ends. The CDR3 has 13 amino acids. Germline CDR1 and CDR2: DFQATT and SNEGSKA (reference sequence). The CDR3 DNA reads TGCAGTGCCCCCGGGGTTGGCACAGATACGCAGTATTTT. This sequence encodes CSAPGVGTDTQYF.

This clonotype has a count of ten or more. The chain is built from TRBV5-1 and TRBJ2-1, with 8 bases that match TRBD1. V shed 4 bases and J 9 bases; nucleotides not matched to a gene: 9. The germline gives CDR1 SGHRS, CDR2 YFSETQ. This CDR3 spans 14 amino acids. The CDR3 DNA sequence: TGCGCCAGCAGCGAGAGACAGGGGTTCGGTGAGCAGTTCTTC. Translation: CASSERQGFGEQFF. The whole variable domain, remainder taken from reference TRBV5-1 and TRBJ2-1, is KAGVTQTPRYLIKTRGQQVTLSCSPISGHRSVSWYQQTPGQGLQFLFEYFSETQRNKGNFPGRFSGRQFSNSRSEMNVSTLELGDSALYLCASSERQGFGEQFFGPGTRLTVL.

This rearrangement joins TRBV6-5 to TRBJ2-2; D unresolved. Germline V gives CDR1 MNHEY, CDR2 SVGAGI. This CDR3 has 14 residues. Between the trimmed V and J ends, which lost 2 bases and 1 base, there was a span of 5 bases. CDR3 in amino acids: CASSYGENTGELFF. CDR3 coding DNA: TGTGCCAGCAGTTACGGGGAGAACACCGGGGAGCTGTTTTTT.